This T cell receptor beta chain derives from a study of cytomegalovirus exposure and HLA in healthy donors. About this clone itself: Its target is not known.

The PCR used 60 Vbeta and 13 Jbeta primers. Assay used: immunoSEQ multiplex PCR; TCRdb lists only in-frame clones, some missing. The sample consists of 140,000 to 150,000 clones, approximately 63% of them appearing once. Broader study findings: According to the study, roughly 180 TCR beta chains were cytomegalovirus-associated.

Looked up from germline, CDR1 is MDHEN and CDR2 is SYDVKM. The germline V and J ends were trimmed by 1 base and 0 bases, with 7 bases remaining between them. The CDR3 loop spans 16 amino acids. The V call is TRBV28, the J call TRBJ2-6, with D uncertain. This sequence was found in a woman aged 60-70 years in good health and CMV-seropositive. Sample: PBMCs. The CDR3 reads CASSLLQASGANVLTF. For the CDR3, the DNA is TGTGCCAGCAGTTTATTGCAAGCCTCTGGGGCCAACGTCCTGACTTTC.